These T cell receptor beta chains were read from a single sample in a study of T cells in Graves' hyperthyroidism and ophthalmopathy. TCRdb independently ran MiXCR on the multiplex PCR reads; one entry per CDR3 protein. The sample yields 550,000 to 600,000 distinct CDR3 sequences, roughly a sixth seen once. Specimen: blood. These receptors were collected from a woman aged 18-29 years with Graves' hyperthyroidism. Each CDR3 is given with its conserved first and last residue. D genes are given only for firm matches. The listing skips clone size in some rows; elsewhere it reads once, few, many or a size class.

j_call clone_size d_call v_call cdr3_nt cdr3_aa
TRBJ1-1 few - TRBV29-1 TGCAGCTCCGAGGAGAACACTGAAGCTTTCTTT CSSEENTEAFF
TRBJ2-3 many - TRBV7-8 TGTGCCAGCAGGAGCACAGATACGCAGTATTTT CASRSTDTQYF
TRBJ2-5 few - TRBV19 TGTGCCAGTAATATGGGGAGGCCCACAGAGACCCAGTACTTC CASNMGRPTETQYF
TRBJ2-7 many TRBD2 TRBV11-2 TGTGCCAGCAGCTTGAACCGGGGGGACTCCTACGAGCAGTACTTC CASSLNRGDSYEQYF
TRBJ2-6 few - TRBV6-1 TGTGCCAGCACCCTAGGGGGTTCTGGGGCCAACGTCCTGACTTTC CASTLGGSGANVLTF
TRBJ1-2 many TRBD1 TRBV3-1 TGTGCCAGCAGCCAATTATCCACCCAGGGGGTCGTTGGCTACACCTTC CASSQLSTQGVVGYTF
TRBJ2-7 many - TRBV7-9 TGTGCCAGCAGCTTAGAGGAGCCTCCCTACGAGCAGTACTTC CASSLEEPPYEQYF
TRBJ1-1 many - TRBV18 TGTGCCAGCTCACCATGGCAGAACACTGAAGCTTTCTTT CASSPWQNTEAFF
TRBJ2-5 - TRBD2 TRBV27 TGTGCCAGCGGGCAGGCGGGGGGAATAGAGACCCAGTACTTC CASGQAGGIETQYF
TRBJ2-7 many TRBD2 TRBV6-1 TGTGCCAGCAGCCGTATGGGAGAAGCAGCGGGAAGATTGAACGAGCAGTACTTC CASSRMGEAAGRLNEQYF
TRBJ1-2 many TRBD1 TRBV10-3 TGTGCCATCAGTCCCTGGACAGGGGGCGGGTATGGCTACACCTTC CAISPWTGGGYGYTF
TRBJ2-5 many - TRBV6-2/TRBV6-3 TGTGCCAGCAGTTACCAGGGGGGGACTACATCGGAGACCCAGTACTTC CASSYQGGTTSETQYF
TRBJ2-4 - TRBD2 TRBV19 TGTGCCAGTAGTATAGACCTAGCGGGCGCCAAAAACATTCAGTACTTC CASSIDLAGAKNIQYF
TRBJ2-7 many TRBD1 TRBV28 TGTGCCAGCAGGCCTTACAGGGGGTACTACGAGCAGTACTTC CASRPYRGYYEQYF
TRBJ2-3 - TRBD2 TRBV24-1 TGTGCCACCAGCCGGACTAGCGATGGCACAGATACGCAGTATTTT CATSRTSDGTDTQYF